A single sample gave rise to the 9 T cell receptor beta chains below, sequenced in a study of blood T cell repertoires in COVID-19. Measured with immunoSEQ multiplex PCR; TCRdb has only the in-frame clones, and not every one. Found here are about 240,000 clones, around 81% of them singletons; the top ten hold more than 6%. Sequencing was carried out using peripheral blood. Receptor source: a woman in her fifties or sixties with active or convalescent COVID-19.

The CDR3 here is CASSPRGSSTDTQYF. DNA for the CDR3: TGTGCCAGCAGCCCCCGGGGGTCTAGCACAGATACGCAGTATTTT. The chain employs TRBV7-8 and TRBJ2-3, with a weak D call TRBD2 (6 bases). The CDR3 is 15 amino acids. Germline V gene data show CDR1 as SGHVS and CDR2 as FQNEAQ. V shed 5 bases and J shed 0 bases, with 12 bases lying between them.

The rearrangement uses TRBV19 and TRBJ2-1; 7 bases are shared with TRBD2. Trimming removed 3 bases from V and 9 bases from J; junction bases left unmatched: 14. The CDR3 is 16 amino acids. Germline V gives CDR1 LNHDA, CDR2 SQIVND (reference sequence). DNA of the CDR3: TGTGCCAGTAGTATGTTACAGGCTAGCGGATGGGTTGAGCAGTTCTTC. Translated: CASSMLQASGWVEQFF.

The rearrangement joins TRBV10-1 to TRBJ2-7; a possible D gene is TRBD1 (5 bases). The CDR3 is 13 residues long. Trimming took 3 bases from V and 4 from J, leaving 10 bases between them. The germline V gene has CDR1 WNHNN and CDR2 SYGVQD (reference sequence). CDR3 in DNA: TGCGCCAGCAGTGAAACCGGACATTACGAGCAGTACTTC. Translated, it gives CASSETGHYEQYF.

The genes are TRBV2 and TRBJ2-5; 9 bases map to TRBD2. V dropped 6 bases and J dropped 0; count of bases not matched to a gene: 2. In germline, CDR1 is SNHLY, CDR2 FYNNEI. The CDR3 runs to 14 residues. The CDR3 loop reads CASRLAGHQETQYF. CDR3 DNA: TGTGCCAGCAGGCTAGCGGGACACCAAGAGACCCAGTACTTC. Full variable domain (missing parts from reference TRBV2 and TRBJ2-5): EPEVTQTPSHQVTQMGQEVILRCVPISNHLYFYWYRQILGQKVEFLVSFYNNEISEKSEIFDDQFSVERPDGSNFTLKIRSTKLEDSAMYFCASRLAGHQETQYFGPGTRLLVL.

This rearrangement joins TRBV24-1 to TRBJ2-3; the match to TRBD2 covers 8 bases. Germline CDR1 is KGHDR and CDR2 is SFDVKD. The V and J ends lost 5 bases and 2 bases, in that order; junction bases with no gene match: 8. This CDR3 is 16 amino acids long. The CDR3 reads CATSVPGGGSTDTQYF. The CDR3 DNA reads as TGTGCCACCAGTGTGCCGGGCGGGGGGTCCACAGATACGCAGTATTTT.

This chain joins TRBV12-5 and TRBJ2-1; 9 nucleotides agree with TRBD2. CDR3 length equals 15 residues. The V gene's germline CDR1 is LGHNT and CDR2 FRNRAP. The V and J ends lost 0 bases and 8 bases, in that order; junction bases with no gene match: 5. The CDR3 protein is CASGLVLVAGDEQFF. CDR3 bases: TGTGCTAGTGGTTTGGTACTGGTAGCGGGAGATGAGCAGTTCTTC.

Only one count was recorded for this clone. The chain links TRBV9 to TRBJ1-4, with TRBD1 identical over 9 bases. This CDR3 has 20 residues. The germline CDR1 and CDR2 sequences are SGDLS and YYNGEE. V dropped 4 bases and J dropped 5; count of bases not matched to a gene: 21. The CDR3 region has the DNA TGTGCCAGCAGCCCCCGTATGGATAAGACAGGGGGGAGAGGAAATGAAAAACTGTTTTTT. Its protein is CASSPRMDKTGGRGNEKLFF.

The chain uses TRBV6-6 and TRBJ2-1; D may be TRBD1 (6 bases). Trimming removed 0 bases at V and 7 bases at J, with 10 bases between. The length of the CDR3 is 14 residues. Germline V gene sequence: CDR1 MNHNY, CDR2 SVGAGI (reference sequence). CDR3 residues: CASSYSLRGNEQFF. In DNA, the CDR3 is TGTGCCAGCAGTTACTCTTTAAGGGGGAATGAGCAGTTCTTC.

The gene calls are TRBV5-5 and TRBJ2-1, with 14 bases matching TRBD2. V gave up 4 bases and J gave up 5 bases; unmatched junction bases: 2. CDR1 is SGHKS and CDR2 is YYEKEE in the germline V gene (reference sequence). The CDR3 covers 15 residues. CDR3 sequence reads: CASSRGLAGDNEQFF. The CDR3 DNA reads TGTGCCAGCAGCAGGGGACTAGCGGGGGACAATGAGCAGTTCTTC.